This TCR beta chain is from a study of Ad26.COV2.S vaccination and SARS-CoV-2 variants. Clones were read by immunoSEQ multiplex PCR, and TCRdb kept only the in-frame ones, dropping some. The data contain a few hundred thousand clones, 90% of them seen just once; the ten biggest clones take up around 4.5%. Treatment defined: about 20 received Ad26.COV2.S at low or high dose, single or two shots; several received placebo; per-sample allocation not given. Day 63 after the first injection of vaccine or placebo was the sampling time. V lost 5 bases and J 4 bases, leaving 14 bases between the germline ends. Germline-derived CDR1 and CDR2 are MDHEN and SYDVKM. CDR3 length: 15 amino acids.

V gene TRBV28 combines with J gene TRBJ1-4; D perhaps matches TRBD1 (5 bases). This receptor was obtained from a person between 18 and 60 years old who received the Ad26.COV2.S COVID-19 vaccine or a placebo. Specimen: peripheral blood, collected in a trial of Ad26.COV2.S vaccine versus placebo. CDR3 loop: CASSPRTPFNEKLFF. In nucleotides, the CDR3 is TGTGCCAGCAGTCCCCGGACACCGTTTAATGAAAAACTGTTTTTT.